Below are 29 T cell receptor beta chains sequenced from a single sample in a study of blood T cell repertoires in COVID-19. TCRdb keeps only in-frame clones here, not all; method: immunoSEQ multiplex PCR. The repertoire has some 140,000 clones, roughly 85% of them found once; the top ten carry 3.5% to 5%. Sequences were obtained from peripheral blood. These receptors originate from a human donor in a cohort sampled during active COVID-19.

The J gene is TRBJ2-7, the V gene TRBV6-2 or TRBV6-3, with a possible D match to TRBD1 (6 bases). CDR1 is MNHEY and CDR2 is SVGEGT in the germline V gene. The CDR3 length is 16 residues. The V gene lost 4 bases and the J gene lost 6 bases, with 22 bases spanning the gap. CDR3 nucleotide sequence: TGTGCCAGCAGTTTAACAGGGCTCGCGAGGGGTAGCGAGCAGTACGTC. This sequence encodes CASSLTGLARGSEQYV.

This clone has only a few counts. The V call is TRBV27, the J call TRBJ2-7, with 7 bases matching TRBD1. The germline V gene encodes CDR1 MNHEY and CDR2 SMNVEV (reference sequence). The CDR3 spans 12 residues. Trimming cost V 9 bases and J 5 bases; bases outside gene matches: 7. In DNA, the CDR3 is TGTGCCAGTTCGGGACAGTACGACGAGCAGTACGTC. Translated: CASSGQYDEQYV.

J is TRBJ2-3 and V is TRBV5-1; 7 bases are shared with TRBD2. Germline CDR1 is SGHRS and CDR2 is YFSETQ. J gave up 4 bases and V 0 bases, and 11 bases lay outside the gene matches. The CDR3 is made up of 17 amino acids. CDR3 residues: CASSLGLSGIQADTQYF. DNA for the CDR3: TGCGCCAGCAGCTTGGGGTTAAGCGGGATACAGGCAGATACGCAGTATTTT.

The chain recombines TRBV5-1 with TRBJ2-7, with TRBD1 as a possible D gene (6 bases). This CDR3 region has 15 residues. V was shortened by 4 bases and J by 3 bases, with 17 bases between the two germline ends. CDR1 and CDR2 (germline): SGHRS, YFSETQ. The CDR3 DNA reads as TGCGCCAGCAGCGTTGTCACAGGGTCGAACTACGAGCAGTACTTC. It is translated as CASSVVTGSNYEQYF.

The chain joins TRBV4-3 to TRBJ1-2; D gene ambiguous. CDR1 and CDR2 (germline): LGHNA, YSLEER. The CDR3 sequence is 15 residues long. Trimming removed 2 bases at V and 4 bases at J, with 14 bases between. CDR3 loop: CASSQSPGPGYGYTF. DNA for the CDR3: TGCGCCAGCAGCCAATCTCCTGGTCCGGGCTATGGCTACACCTTC.

This rearrangement joins TRBV4-3 to TRBJ2-1; D may be TRBD2 (5 bases). Trimming shortened V by 4 bases and J by 10 bases, and 14 bases separated the two germline ends. The CDR3 contains 13 residues. Germline CDR1 is LGHNA and CDR2 is YSLEER. The CDR3 sequence is CASSLLSGGEQFF. The CDR3 DNA sequence: TGCGCCAGCAGCCTCCTCTCGGGCGGGGAGCAGTTCTTC.

The gene calls are TRBV6-6 and TRBJ1-5; no definite D call. The germline V gene encodes CDR1 MNHNY and CDR2 SVGAGI (reference sequence). V lost 3 bases to trimming and J lost 3 bases, with 9 bases between them. This CDR3 spans 14 amino acids. The CDR3 DNA sequence: TGTGCCAGCAGTTATCGGGGAGCCAATCAGCCCCAGCATTTT. It encodes CASSYRGANQPQHF.

The genes are TRBV5-4 and TRBJ2-3; D may be TRBD1 (6 bases). The CDR3 runs to 15 residues. CDR1 and CDR2 from the germline V gene are SGHNT and YYREEE (reference sequence). V was trimmed by 4 bases and J by 8 bases, leaving 20 bases between them. The CDR3 DNA reads TGTGCCAGCAGCCTAGCCCTGGGGGCCTCGGGTACGCAGTATTTT. As protein: CASSLALGASGTQYF.

The CDR3 nucleotides read TGTGCCAGCAGTCTCGCCGGGGAGCTGTTTTTT. Its translation is CASSLAGELFF. The chain is built from TRBV6-2 or TRBV6-3 and TRBJ2-2; D unclear. Germline V gives CDR1 MNHEY, CDR2 SVGEGT. V lost 5 bases and J lost 6, with 4 bases in between. CDR3 length: 11 residues.

This chain connects TRBV5-1 to TRBJ2-5; 8 bases align to TRBD1. The CDR3 sequence is 13 residues long. V lost 2 bases to trimming and J lost 5 bases; unmatched junction nucleotides: 2. CDR1 and CDR2 from the germline V gene are SGHRS and YFSETQ. CDR3 nucleotide sequence: TGCGCCAGCAGCTTCGCAGGGGGCGAGACCCAGTACTTC. The encoded protein is CASSFAGGETQYF.

This chain's CDR3 is CAISEAGSGNTIYF. CDR3 DNA sequence: TGTGCCATCAGTGAGGCGGGCTCTGGAAACACCATATATTTT. The V gene is TRBV10-3, the J gene TRBJ1-3; D gene unclear. Germline values: CDR1 ENHRY, CDR2 SYGVKD. The CDR3 has 14 residues. Trimming left V 2 bases short and J 0 bases short, with 5 bases between.

The chain recombines TRBV27 with TRBJ1-5; D is unclear. The CDR3 is made up of 14 amino acids. V was trimmed by 3 bases and J by 2 bases, leaving 8 bases between them. Germline CDR1 reads MNHEY; CDR2 reads SMNVEV (reference sequence). CDR3 loop: CASSFRDRNQPQHF. The CDR3 nucleotides read TGTGCCAGCAGTTTCCGGGATCGCAATCAGCCCCAGCATTTT.

The V and J genes are TRBV4-3 and TRBJ2-3, with a tentative D call TRBD1 (6 bases). Trimming pared 8 bases from V and 0 bases from J, leaving 12 bases between. The germline CDR1 and CDR2 sequences are LGHNA and YSLEER. This CDR3 contains 14 residues. The CDR3 here is CASAKGESTDTQYF. CDR3 bases: TGCGCCAGCGCTAAGGGGGAAAGCACAGATACGCAGTATTTT.

The rearrangement links TRBV7-8 to TRBJ2-1; 7 bases fit TRBD2. This CDR3 has 16 amino acids. The germline V gene has CDR1 SGHVS and CDR2 FQNEAQ. Trimming removed 5 bases from V and 7 bases from J; junction bases left unmatched: 14. For the CDR3, the DNA is TGTGCCAGCAGCCCTAGCGGAGCGTCCACGGGGAATGAGCAGTTCTTC. Its protein is CASSPSGASTGNEQFF.

J is TRBJ2-7 and V is TRBV3-1 (or the pseudogene TRBV3-2); D is unresolved. The CDR3 consists of 12 residues. CDR1 is LGHDT, CDR2 YNNKEL, per germline (reference sequence). Trimming shortened V by 3 bases and J by 4 bases, and 7 bases separated the two germline ends. The CDR3 reads CASSQNSYEQYV. In DNA form, the CDR3 reads TGTGCCAGCAGCCAGAACAGTTACGAGCAGTACGTC.

A word on this clone: At one end the junction does not follow the germline gene, possibly because of a read error. The chain combines TRBV5-6 with TRBJ2-4; D is ambiguous. The CDR3 covers 12 residues. CDR1 and CDR2 (germline): SGHDT, YYEEEE. This chain's CDR3 is CASSLAVQWPTF. As DNA, the CDR3 is TGTGCCAGCAGCTTGGCTGTGCAGTGGCCCACCTTC. Based on the CDR3 plus reference TRBV5-6 and TRBJ2-4, the full variable domain is DAGVTQSPTHLIKTRGQQVTLRCSPKSGHDTVSWYQQALGQGPQFIFQYYEEEERQRGNFPDRFSGHQFPNYSSELNVNALLLGDSALYLCASSLAVQWPTFGAGTRLSVL.

V and J are TRBV7-6 and TRBJ1-1; D unclear. The CDR3 length is 14 residues. The V gene lost 2 bases and the J gene lost 4 bases, with 11 bases spanning the gap. From germline, CDR1 is SGHVS and CDR2 FNYEAQ. The CDR3 sequence is CASSLSPTGTEAFF. The CDR3 bases are TGTGCCAGCAGCTTATCCCCGACGGGCACTGAAGCTTTCTTT.

In this sample, this clone turned up once. The chain uses TRBV27 and TRBJ2-1; a possible D gene is TRBD2 (5 bases). Germline-derived CDR1 and CDR2 are MNHEY and SMNVEV (reference sequence). V was cut by 5 bases and J by 14 bases, with 19 bases left in between. This CDR3 comprises 13 residues. Here the CDR3 DNA reads TGTGCCAGCAGTCCCTCCCCGAGGGAGCCCAAGTTCTTC. Translated, it gives CASSPSPREPKFF.

The chain has TRBV5-4 and TRBJ2-5; 11 bases fit TRBD2. V gave up 4 bases and J gave up 2 bases; unmatched junction bases: 7. This CDR3 has 16 amino acids. Per the germline V gene, CDR1 is SGHNT and CDR2 is YYREEE (reference sequence). The CDR3 region has the DNA TGTGCCAGCAGCGGAAGACTAGCGGGAATGCAAGAGACCCAGTACTTC. It yields the protein CASSGRLAGMQETQYF.

This sequence joins TRBV4-1 and TRBJ2-7; 8 bases line up with TRBD2. Trimming took 5 bases from V and 5 from J; bases not matched to a gene: 11. The CDR3 is 15 residues long. Germline V gene data show CDR1 as MGHRA and CDR2 as YSYEKL. The CDR3 region is CASSMVGGGSDEQYF. CDR3 bases: TGCGCCAGCAGCATGGTCGGGGGGGGGAGCGACGAGCAGTACTTC.

The rearrangement uses TRBV10-3 and TRBJ1-1, with 9 bases lining up with TRBD1. The V gene end was trimmed by 5 bases and the J gene end by 5 bases; junction bases not matched to a gene: 3. CDR3 size: 13 residues. Germline CDR1 reads ENHRY; CDR2 reads SYGVKD. The CDR3 DNA reads TGTGCCATCAGTAGGGGGACAGGGACTGAAGCTTTCTTT. This sequence encodes CAISRGTGTEAFF.

The gene calls are TRBV2 and TRBJ1-1; D is possibly TRBD1 (5 bases). This CDR3 is 14 amino acids long. Germline lookup yields CDR1 SNHLY and CDR2 FYNNEI. Deletions cut 3 bases from V and 3 bases from J, with 11 bases between. CDR3 nucleotides: TGTGCCAGCAGTGAGTCGTGGGGCTACACTGAAGCTTTCTTT. Protein product: CASSESWGYTEAFF.

This chain links TRBV4-3 with TRBJ2-3; 11 bases are shared with TRBD2. CDR1 LGHNA and CDR2 YSLEER come from the germline V gene. Trimming took 3 bases from V and 2 from J; bases not matched to a gene: 10. The CDR3 has 18 residues. The CDR3 region has the DNA TGCGCCAGCAGCCATGGACTAGCGGGCCCTCAGAACACAGATACGCAGTATTTT. This gives the protein CASSHGLAGPQNTDTQYF.

The V call is TRBV4-3, the J call TRBJ2-5, with TRBD1 matching 9 bases. The CDR3 sequence is 14 residues long. The junction had 7 bases not matched to a gene; V was cut back by 4 bases and J by 7 bases. CDR1 and CDR2 (germline): LGHNA, YSLEER. The CDR3 DNA is TGCGCCAGCAGCCCTCGGACAGGGGACGTGACCCAGTACTTC. Protein sequence: CASSPRTGDVTQYF.

V gene TRBV3-1 (or the pseudogene TRBV3-2) combines with J gene TRBJ2-7; D gene unclear. The ends were cut back, 1 base at V and 3 bases at J, with 13 bases in the middle. The CDR3 covers 15 residues. Per germline, CDR1 LGHDT and CDR2 YNNKEL (reference sequence). The CDR3 DNA is TGTGCCAGCAGCCAAGGATCCGGGTTCGGCTACGAGCAGTACGTC. It codes for CASSQGSGFGYEQYV.

This chain uses TRBV4-3 with TRBJ1-2; possibly TRBD1 for D (6 bases). The CDR3 has 14 amino acids. Per germline, CDR1 LGHNA and CDR2 YSLEER. Trimming cost V 0 bases and J 4 bases, with 9 bases left between them. CDR3 DNA sequence: TGCGCCAGCAGCCAAGATGAGACAGGCTATGGCTACACCTTC. Amino acids: CASSQDETGYGYTF.

The genes are TRBV30 and TRBJ1-2; D possibly corresponds to TRBD1 (6 bases). Trimming took off 4 bases at V and 1 base at J, with 13 bases between the two ends. The CDR3 loop spans 14 amino acids. Germline CDR1 and CDR2: GTSNPN and SVGIG (reference sequence). The CDR3 loop is CAWTWQGNNYGYTF. The CDR3 nucleotides are TGTGCCTGGACGTGGCAGGGGAATAACTATGGCTACACCTTC. The variable domain in full, with the rest retrieved from reference TRBV30 and TRBJ1-2, is SQTIHQWPATLVQPVGSPLSLECTVEGTSNPNLYWYRQAAGRGLQLLFYSVGIGQISSEVPQNLSASRPQDRQFILSSKKLLLSDSGFYLCAWTWQGNNYGYTFGSGTRLTVV.

V usage is TRBV5-5 and J usage is TRBJ1-1, with TRBD1 as a possible D gene (5 bases). Germline V gene data show CDR1 as SGHKS and CDR2 as YYEKEE (reference sequence). The length of the CDR3 is 14 residues. The V and J ends lost 3 bases and 2 bases respectively, with 11 bases between them. Here the CDR3 reads CASSSPGGNTEAFF. CDR3 sequence (DNA): TGTGCCAGCAGCTCGCCCGGGGGAAACACTGAAGCTTTCTTT. Filled out from reference TRBV5-5 and TRBJ1-1, the complete variable domain reads DAGVTQSPTHLIKTRGQQVTLRCSPISGHKSVSWYQQVLGQGPQFIFQYYEKEERGRGNFPDRFSARQFPNYSSELNVNALLLGDSALYLCASSSPGGNTEAFFGQGTRLTVV.

The chain carries TRBV7-8 and TRBJ2-3; D is unresolved. V was cut by 2 bases and J by 6 bases, with 15 bases left in between. Germline CDR1 SGHVS, CDR2 FQNEAQ. The CDR3 has 15 amino acids. The CDR3: CASSLRYQIQDTQYF. In DNA, the CDR3 is TGTGCCAGCAGCTTACGATACCAGATCCAGGATACGCAGTATTTT.